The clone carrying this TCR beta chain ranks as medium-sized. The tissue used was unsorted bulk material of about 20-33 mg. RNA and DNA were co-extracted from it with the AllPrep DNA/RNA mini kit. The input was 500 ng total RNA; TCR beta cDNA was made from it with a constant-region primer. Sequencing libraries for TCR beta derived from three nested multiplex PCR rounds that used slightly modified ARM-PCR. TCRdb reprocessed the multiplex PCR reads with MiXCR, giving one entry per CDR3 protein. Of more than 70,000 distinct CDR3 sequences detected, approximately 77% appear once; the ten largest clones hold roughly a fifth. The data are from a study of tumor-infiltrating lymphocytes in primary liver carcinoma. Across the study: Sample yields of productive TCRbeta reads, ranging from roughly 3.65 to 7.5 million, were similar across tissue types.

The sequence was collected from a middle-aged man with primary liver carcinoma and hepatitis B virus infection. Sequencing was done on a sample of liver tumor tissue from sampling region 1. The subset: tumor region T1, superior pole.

CDR3 region: CASSRTGEYNQPQHF. Written as DNA, the CDR3 is TGTGCCAGCAGCAGGACAGGAGAATACAATCAGCCCCAGCATTTT. The chain carries TRBV6-5 and TRBJ1-5, with 7 nucleotides matching TRBD1. Germline loops: CDR1 MNHEY, CDR2 SVGAGI. This CDR3 comprises 15 residues. V lost 6 bases and J lost 3; bases outside the gene matches: 8.